The entry below describes one TCR beta chain. Produced via immunoSEQ multiplex PCR; TCRdb's table is partial and in-frame only. The table includes approximately 130,000 clones, about nine tenths detected once. These data belong to a study of T cell responses to AZD1222 COVID-19 vaccine. Overall study: Second-dose intervals of approximately 4 or approximately 12 weeks were pooled.

CDR1 is SEHNR, CDR2 FQNEAQ, per germline (reference sequence). Trimming took 1 base from V and 4 from J; bases not matched to a gene: 5. CDR3 length: 16 residues. Material: peripheral blood, obtained on day 0 of AZD1222 vaccination. The source of this sequence is an adult in good health. This rearrangement joins TRBV7-9 to TRBJ2-3; 10 nucleotides agree with TRBD2. Here the CDR3 reads CASSLGASGSADTQYF. The CDR3 DNA follows: TGTGCCAGCAGCTTAGGGGCTAGCGGGAGTGCAGATACGCAGTATTTT. Based on the CDR3 plus reference TRBV7-9 and TRBJ2-3, the full variable domain is DTGVSQNPRHKITKRGQNVTFRCDPISEHNRLYWYRQTLGQGPEFLTYFQNEAQLEKSRLLSDRFSAERPKGSFSTLEIQRTEQGDSAMYLCASSLGASGSADTQYFGPGTRLTVL.